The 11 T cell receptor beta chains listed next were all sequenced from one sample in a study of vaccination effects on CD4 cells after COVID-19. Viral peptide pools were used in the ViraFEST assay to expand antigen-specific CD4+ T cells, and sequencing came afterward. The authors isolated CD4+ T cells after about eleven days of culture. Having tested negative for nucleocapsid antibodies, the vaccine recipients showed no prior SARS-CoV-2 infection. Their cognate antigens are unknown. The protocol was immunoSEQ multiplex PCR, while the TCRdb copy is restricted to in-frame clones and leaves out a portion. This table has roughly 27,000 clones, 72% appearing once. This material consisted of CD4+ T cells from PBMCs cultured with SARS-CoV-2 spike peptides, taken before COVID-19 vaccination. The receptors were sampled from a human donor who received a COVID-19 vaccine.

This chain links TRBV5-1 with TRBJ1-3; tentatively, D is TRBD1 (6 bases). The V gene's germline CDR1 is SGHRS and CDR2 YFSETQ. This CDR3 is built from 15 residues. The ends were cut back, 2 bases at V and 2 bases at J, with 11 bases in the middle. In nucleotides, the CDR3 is TGCGCCAGCAGCTTTAACAGGGAGGCTGGAAACACCATATATTTT. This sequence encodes CASSFNREAGNTIYF.

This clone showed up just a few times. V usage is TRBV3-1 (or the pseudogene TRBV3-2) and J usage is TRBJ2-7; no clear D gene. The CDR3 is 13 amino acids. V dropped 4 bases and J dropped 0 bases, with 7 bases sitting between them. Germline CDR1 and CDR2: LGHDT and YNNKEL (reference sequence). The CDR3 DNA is TGTGCCAGCAGCCGGGCGCCCTCCTACGAGCAGTACTTC. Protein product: CASSRAPSYEQYF.

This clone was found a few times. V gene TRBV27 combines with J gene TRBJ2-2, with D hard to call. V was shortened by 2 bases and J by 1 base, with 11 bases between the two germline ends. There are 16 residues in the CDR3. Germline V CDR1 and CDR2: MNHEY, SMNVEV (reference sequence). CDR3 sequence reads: CASSLQADLNTGELFF. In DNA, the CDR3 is TGTGCCAGCAGTTTACAGGCAGACCTGAACACCGGGGAGCTGTTTTTT.

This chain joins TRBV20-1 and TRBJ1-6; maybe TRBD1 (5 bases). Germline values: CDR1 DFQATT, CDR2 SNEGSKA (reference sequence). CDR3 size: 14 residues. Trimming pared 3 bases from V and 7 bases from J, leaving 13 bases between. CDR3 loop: CSASEGTGNSPLHF. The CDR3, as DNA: TGCAGTGCTAGTGAGGGGACTGGCAATTCACCCCTCCACTTT.

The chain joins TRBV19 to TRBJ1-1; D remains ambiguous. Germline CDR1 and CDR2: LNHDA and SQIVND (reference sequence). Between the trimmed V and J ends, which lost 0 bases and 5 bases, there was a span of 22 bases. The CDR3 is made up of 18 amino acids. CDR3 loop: CASSIDPFRLRAGTEAFF. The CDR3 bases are TGTGCCAGTAGTATAGATCCTTTTAGATTGAGGGCTGGAACTGAAGCTTTCTTT.

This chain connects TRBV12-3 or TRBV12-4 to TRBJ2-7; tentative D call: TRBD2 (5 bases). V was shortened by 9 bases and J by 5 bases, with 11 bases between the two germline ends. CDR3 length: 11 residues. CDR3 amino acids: CASRSRDEQYF. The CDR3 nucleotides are TGTGCCAGTAGGTCGAGGGACGAGCAGTACTTC.

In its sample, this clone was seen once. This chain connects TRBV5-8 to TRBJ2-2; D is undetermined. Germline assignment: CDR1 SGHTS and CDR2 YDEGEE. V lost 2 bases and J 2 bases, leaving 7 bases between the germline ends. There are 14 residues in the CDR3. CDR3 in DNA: TGTGCCAGCAGCTTCTGGGCCAACACCGGGGAGCTGTTTTTT. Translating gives CASSFWANTGELFF.

CDR3 protein: CASSLTSGGGVGSQETQYF. CDR3 nucleotides: TGTGCCAGCAGCTTGACTAGCGGGGGAGGCGTGGGCAGCCAAGAGACCCAGTACTTC. This chain links TRBV5-4 with TRBJ2-5, with 11 bases that match TRBD2. Unmatched junction bases numbered 12, after V lost 1 base and J lost 1 base. CDR1 is SGHNT, CDR2 YYREEE, per germline (reference sequence). The CDR3 spans 19 residues.

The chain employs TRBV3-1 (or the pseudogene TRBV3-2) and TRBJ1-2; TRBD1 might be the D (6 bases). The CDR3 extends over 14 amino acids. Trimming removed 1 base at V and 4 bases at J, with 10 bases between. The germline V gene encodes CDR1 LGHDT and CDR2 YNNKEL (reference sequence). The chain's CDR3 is CASSQGAGAYGYTF. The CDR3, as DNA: TGTGCCAGCAGCCAAGGGGCAGGGGCCTATGGCTACACCTTC.

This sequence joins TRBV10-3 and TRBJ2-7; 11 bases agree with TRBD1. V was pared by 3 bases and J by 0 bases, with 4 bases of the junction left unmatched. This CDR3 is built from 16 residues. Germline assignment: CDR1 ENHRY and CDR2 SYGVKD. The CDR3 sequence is CAISDSGTGGSYEQYF. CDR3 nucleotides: TGTGCCATCAGTGACTCAGGGACAGGGGGCTCCTACGAGCAGTACTTC.

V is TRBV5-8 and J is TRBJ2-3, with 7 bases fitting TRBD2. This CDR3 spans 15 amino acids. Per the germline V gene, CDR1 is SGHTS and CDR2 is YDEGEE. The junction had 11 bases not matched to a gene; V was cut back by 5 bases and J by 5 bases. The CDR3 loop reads CASRSRDYSKDTQYF. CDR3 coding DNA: TGTGCCAGCAGAAGTCGGGACTATTCGAAAGATACGCAGTATTTT.